Listed below are T cell receptor beta chains from one sample, sequenced in a study of blood T cell repertoires in COVID-19. Sequenced by immunoSEQ multiplex PCR; TCRdb stores in-frame clones only, minus some. Here the sample spans around 280,000 clones, around 86% being singletons. The sequencing input was PBMCs or T cells enriched from blood (not recorded which). All receptors derive from a woman between 40 and 50 years old who had recovered from COVID-19. The CDR3 runs from the conserved cysteine through the conserved F or W. D genes are given only for firm matches. Size is stated for part of the rows, as once, few or many counts, or as a class when the clone is expanded.

CDR3 DNA | CDR3 protein | clone size | J gene | D gene | V gene
TGCGCCAGCAGCCAAGGGTTAGCGGGAGAATACAATGAGCAGTTCTTC | CASSQGLAGEYNEQFF | - | TRBJ2-1 | TRBD2 | TRBV4-1
TGCGCCAGCAGCCAAGAAGATCGGGGGTCTAATGAAAAACTGTTTTTT | CASSQEDRGSNEKLFF | once | TRBJ1-4 | - | TRBV4-3
TGTGCCAGCTCACCTCAGGCTTGGCAGGTTGCCGAAGCTTTCTTT | CASSPQAWQVAEAFF | - | TRBJ1-1 | - | TRBV18
TGTGCCAGCAGTGAACTAGGCACAGGCGCTGAAGCTTTCTTT | CASSELGTGAEAFF | few | TRBJ1-1 | - | TRBV6-1
TGTGCCAGCAGTCCTTCTAGCGGGCCCGATACGCAGTATTTT | CASSPSSGPDTQYF | once | TRBJ2-3 | TRBD2 | TRBV6-4
TGTGCCAGCAGCAGACAGGGGGTCTTAGCTAACTATGGCTACACCTTC | CASSRQGVLANYGYTF | - | TRBJ1-2 | TRBD1 | TRBV27
TGCAGCGTTGAAGACCCCCGGGATTTTTCCTACAATGAGCAGTTCTTC | CSVEDPRDFSYNEQFF | once | TRBJ2-1 | - | TRBV29-1
TGTGCCAGCAAACCTGAGTGGGGAGGGAACACTGAAGCTTTCTTT | CASKPEWGGNTEAFF | - | TRBJ1-1 | - | TRBV9
TGCGCCAGCAGCCAGTCACAGGTGGAGAGAAACACCATATATTTT | CASSQSQVERNTIYF | - | TRBJ1-3 | - | TRBV4-3
TGTGCCAGCCGGGGGACTAGCGGAGATACGCAGTATTTT | CASRGTSGDTQYF | - | TRBJ2-3 | TRBD2 | TRBV25-1
TGTGCCAGCAGTGAATTGGGGAGCTCCTATAATTCACCCCTCCACTTT | CASSELGSSYNSPLHF | - | TRBJ1-6 | - | TRBV6-1
TGTGCCAGCAAAGACAGATACACTGAAGCTTTCTTT | CASKDRYTEAFF | - | TRBJ1-1 | - | TRBV12-3/TRBV12-4
TGTGCCAGCAGTTCCCCGGGGGTTTTGTGGGGCTACACCTTC | CASSSPGVLWGYTF | - | TRBJ1-2 | - | TRBV27
TGTGCCAGCAGCCAATTCGGGAGCGTTGGCTACACCTTC | CASSQFGSVGYTF | - | TRBJ1-2 | - | TRBV3-1/TRBV3-2
TGCGCCAGCAGCCAAGCTCGGCTACTAGCGGCTAGCACAGATACGCAGTATTTT | CASSQARLLAASTDTQYF | - | TRBJ2-3 | TRBD2 | TRBV4-1
TGCGCCAGCAGCTTGGTGTGGGGGCCGGGCACCGGGGAGCTGTTTTTT | CASSLVWGPGTGELFF | - | TRBJ2-2 | - | TRBV5-1
TGTGCCAGCAGCGGCCAGGGGTCGGGCACTGAAGCTTTCTTT | CASSGQGSGTEAFF | once | TRBJ1-1 | - | TRBV2
TGTGCCAGCAGCCGCAGATCACAGGGAGATGGCACCGGGGAGCTGTTTTTT | CASSRRSQGDGTGELFF | - | TRBJ2-2 | - | TRBV5-4
TGTGCCAGCAGTTACATCGACAGCCCCAACGAGCAGTACTTC | CASSYIDSPNEQYF | - | TRBJ2-7 | - | TRBV6-2/TRBV6-3
TGTGCCAGCAGCGCCCAGGGTTTGACTGAAGCTTTCTTT | CASSAQGLTEAFF | - | TRBJ1-1 | - | TRBV9
TGCGCCAGCAGCAGCCAGGGGGAGGACACTGAAGCTTTCTTT | CASSSQGEDTEAFF | once | TRBJ1-1 | TRBD1 | TRBV5-1
TGTGCCAGCAGTCCTCTGGGACAAATGAACACTGAAGCTTTCTTT | CASSPLGQMNTEAFF | - | TRBJ1-1 | - | TRBV27
TGTGCCAGCAGCAGGACAGGGCTGAACACTGAAGCTTTCTTT | CASSRTGLNTEAFF | - | TRBJ1-1 | TRBD1 | TRBV6-5
TGTGCCAGCAGCTCCCGCAAAAGGGGGCTTTTCGATGAGCAGTTCTTC | CASSSRKRGLFDEQFF | - | TRBJ2-1 | TRBD1 | TRBV7-9
TGTGCTAGTTCTATTTACAATGAGCAGTTCTTC | CASSIYNEQFF | - | TRBJ2-1 | - | TRBV12-5
TGCGCCAGCGCAAGGACTATCTCAGACGAGCAGTACTTC | CASARTISDEQYF | - | TRBJ2-7 | - | TRBV5-1
TGCGCCAGCAGCCCTCAGTGGGGAGGCGGATCAAATACGCAGTATTTT | CASSPQWGGGSNTQYF | - | TRBJ2-3 | - | TRBV5-1
TGTGCCAGCTCACCAGGGACAGGGAACTATGGCTACACCTTC | CASSPGTGNYGYTF | - | TRBJ1-2 | TRBD1 | TRBV18
TGCGCCAGCAGCTTGGGGACTGGCGGGGTGTCGAGGGAGACCCAGTACTTC | CASSLGTGGVSRETQYF | - | TRBJ2-5 | - | TRBV5-1
TGTGCCACCCAAAAGGCGGGACAGGCTTGGGATGGCTACACCTTC | CATQKAGQAWDGYTF | - | TRBJ1-2 | TRBD1 | TRBV27
TGTGCCAGCAGCTTAGGGGCCGTGACAGGGGCCCGCCTAGAGCAGTTCTTC | CASSLGAVTGARLEQFF | - | TRBJ2-1 | TRBD1 | TRBV7-9
TGCGCCAGCAGCGGAGGAAGAGACATGGCCAATGAAAAACTGTTTTTT | CASSGGRDMANEKLFF | - | TRBJ1-4 | - | TRBV5-1
TGTGCCAGCAGCTTAATGCCCGGGGTTCTCTCCTACAATGAGCAGTTCTTC | CASSLMPGVLSYNEQFF | - | TRBJ2-1 | - | TRBV7-3
TGTGCCAGCAGTTCATCTTCCGGGACTGGAAACACCATATATTTT | CASSSSSGTGNTIYF | - | TRBJ1-3 | - | TRBV7-6
TGTGCCAGTACCCGGTTGTCAGGGGAAAACTATGGCTACACCTTC | CASTRLSGENYGYTF | - | TRBJ1-2 | - | TRBV7-9
TGTGCCAGCTCACCACCGGGGGGGGTTGAGCAGTTCTTC | CASSPPGGVEQFF | - | TRBJ2-1 | TRBD2 | TRBV18
TGTGCCAGCAGCTCGCCCGGGACAGGGGTTGAAAAACTGTTTTTT | CASSSPGTGVEKLFF | once | TRBJ1-4 | TRBD1 | TRBV5-4
TGCGCCAGCAGCTTGATGTTAGGGGAAGAGACCCAGTACTTC | CASSLMLGEETQYF | - | TRBJ2-5 | - | TRBV5-1
TGTGCCAGCAGCAATTGGACAAGGGCGAAACCGTGCGAGCAGTACTTC | CASSNWTRAKPCEQYF | - | TRBJ2-7 | - | TRBV21-1
TGTGCCAGCAGTGAATTACTAGCCACCGGGGAGCTGTTTTTT | CASSELLATGELFF | - | TRBJ2-2 | - | TRBV25-1
TGCGCCAGCAGCCTTCATCCTCAGGGCCGCAATCAGCCCCAGCATTTT | CASSLHPQGRNQPQHF | - | TRBJ1-5 | - | TRBV4-1
TGTGCCAGCAGAGAGACAGGGAGAGAGGGCACTGAAGCTTTCTTT | CASRETGREGTEAFF | - | TRBJ1-1 | TRBD1 | TRBV6-5
TGTGCCAGCAGCCCCCTAGGAGGAGGCTACACCTTC | CASSPLGGGYTF | - | TRBJ1-2 | - | TRBV6-5
TGTGCCAGCAGCTTACGTAAGGCTAGCGGGAACGAGCAGTACTTC | CASSLRKASGNEQYF | - | TRBJ2-7 | TRBD2 | TRBV7-2
TGTGCCAGCTGCCGGGACAGGGGGCTTTCACCCCTCCACTTT | CASCRDRGLSPLHF | - | TRBJ1-6 | TRBD1 | TRBV6-5
TGTGCCAGCAGCGTCGGACAGGGCTTTGGCTACACCTTC | CASSVGQGFGYTF | - | TRBJ1-2 | TRBD1 | TRBV9
TGTGCCAGCAGCGGTGGGGGGGTCTCCTACAATGAGCAGTTCTTC | CASSGGGVSYNEQFF | - | TRBJ2-1 | TRBD2 | TRBV5-5
TGTGCCAGCAGCCTTCCCGGGACAGGGCCTAATGAAAAACTGTTTTTT | CASSLPGTGPNEKLFF | - | TRBJ1-4 | TRBD1 | TRBV5-6